Listed below are T cell receptor beta chains from one sample, sequenced in a study of T cells in Graves' hyperthyroidism and ophthalmopathy. TCRdb fed the multiplex PCR reads into MiXCR, producing one record per CDR3 protein. The sample lists 300,000 to 500,000 distinct CDR3 sequences; under 15% were seen once. The sample comprised blood. The receptors originated from a woman aged 30 to 39 with Graves' hyperthyroidism. Each CDR3 is given with its conserved first and last residue. The D gene is left open where the match is weak. Size is stated for part of the rows, as once, few or many counts, or as a class when the clone is expanded.

J gene	V gene	clone size	D gene	CDR3 DNA	CDR3 protein
TRBJ1-5	TRBV28	.	.	TGTGCCAGCAGCCTTAGGAGGGTTAGCAATCAGCCCCAGCATTTT	CASSLRRVSNQPQHF
TRBJ1-3	TRBV5-1	.	.	TGCGCCAGCAGGGAAAGGACTGGAAACACCATATATTTT	CASRERTGNTIYF
TRBJ1-5	TRBV12-3/TRBV12-4	many	.	TGTGCCAGCAGTCCCTATGGTGGTCAGCCCCAGCATTTT	CASSPYGGQPQHF
TRBJ2-2	TRBV6-2/TRBV6-3	many	.	TGTGCCAGCAGTTATGGCCTTACCGGGGAGCTGTTTTTT	CASSYGLTGELFF
TRBJ2-1	TRBV25-1	many	TRBD2	TGTGCCAGCGAACGAAGTGGCGGGGGGCTTGTCGATGAGCAGTTCTTC	CASERSGGGLVDEQFF
TRBJ2-7	TRBV11-2	many	.	TGTGCCAGCAGCTTAGCACCCTCATACTTCTACGAGCAGTACTTC	CASSLAPSYFYEQYF
TRBJ1-2	TRBV2	.	.	TGTGCCAGCACTAAGGGACAACCTCTCGTCTATGGCTACACCTTC	CASTKGQPLVYGYTF
TRBJ1-2	TRBV7-2	.	.	TGTGCCAGCAGCTTAGAGCCGAGGCTAGGCGGCTACACCTTC	CASSLEPRLGGYTF
TRBJ1-2	TRBV20-1	.	.	TGCAGTGCTAGAGATCTAGGGACTGCAACTAACTATGGCTACACCTTC	CSARDLGTATNYGYTF
TRBJ2-1	TRBV6-1	many	.	TGTGCCAGCAGTTCAGGGGAGTTGGGCGGGAGAAGCCCCAATGAGCAGTTCTTC	CASSSGELGGRSPNEQFF
TRBJ2-1	TRBV10-1	few	.	TGCGCCAGTCCGACAGGCAACCTTACGAATGAGCAGTTCTTC	CASPTGNLTNEQFF
TRBJ2-2	TRBV7-9	.	.	TGTGCCAGCAGCTTAGGGTCTACGTCTGGCGGGGAGCTGTTTTTT	CASSLGSTSGGELFF
TRBJ2-1	TRBV28	many	.	TGTGCCAGCAGTTTCTTAGGACGAAGCTCCTACAATGAGCAGTTCTTC	CASSFLGRSSYNEQFF
TRBJ2-7	TRBV18	many	.	TGTGCCAGCTCCTCGGGAAGTGCGCAGTACTTC	CASSSGSAQYF
TRBJ2-1	TRBV12-3/TRBV12-4	few	TRBD2	TGTGCCAGCAGTCCGAGACTAGCGGGAGGACACGGGGACAATGAGCAGTTCTTC	CASSPRLAGGHGDNEQFF
TRBJ1-5	TRBV6-1	many	.	TGTGCCACTGGCGGGCCTCAAGACAGCACCAATCAGCCCCAGCATTTT	CATGGPQDSTNQPQHF
TRBJ1-4	TRBV5-1	.	.	TGCGCCAGCAGCGACTTTACGGGTGAAAAACTGTTTTTT	CASSDFTGEKLFF
TRBJ1-4	TRBV29-1	.	TRBD1	TGCAGCGTTATCGGGACAGACAGAAATGAAAAACTGTCTTTT	CSVIGTDRNEKLSF
TRBJ2-2	TRBV6-2/TRBV6-3	.	.	TGTGCCAGCAGTCCGGACCGGCGGGGCACCGGGGAGCTGTTTTTT	CASSPDRRGTGELFF
TRBJ2-2	TRBV20-1	few	.	TGCAGTGCTAGAATAAGCGGACTGATAAACACCGGGGAGCTGTTTTTT	CSARISGLINTGELFF
TRBJ2-1	TRBV2	many	.	TGTGCCAGCAGGGCGGTATCGCGCGAGAATGAGCAGTTCTTC	CASRAVSRENEQFF
TRBJ2-5	TRBV5-1	few	.	TGCGCCAGCAATCAAGGATCAGAGACCCAGTACTTC	CASNQGSETQYF
TRBJ2-7	TRBV25-1	.	.	TGTGCCAGCAGTAGCCCCCGGACCTACGAGCAGTACTTC	CASSSPRTYEQYF
TRBJ2-1	TRBV7-2	.	TRBD1	TGTGCCAGCAGCTTAGAGGGACAGGATTACAATGAGCAGTTCTTC	CASSLEGQDYNEQFF
TRBJ1-1	TRBV28	many	.	TGTGCCAGCAGTCCCCTGGCCGGAGCTATGAACACTGAAGCTTTCTTT	CASSPLAGAMNTEAFF
TRBJ2-3	TRBV5-1	once	.	TGCGCCAGCAGCTTGGCCCCTAGCTTCACAGATACGCAGTATTTT	CASSLAPSFTDTQYF
TRBJ2-1	TRBV29-1	many	TRBD1	TGCAGCGTTGTCGGGACAGCCAGCTCCTACAATGAGCAGTTCTTC	CSVVGTASSYNEQFF
TRBJ2-3	TRBV20-1	.	.	TGCAGTGCTAGAGATCCTCCGGGATCTACGCAGTATTTT	CSARDPPGSTQYF
TRBJ2-7	TRBV6-5	few	.	TGTGCCAGCAGTTACTCGGAATTGACAGCATTCTACGAGCAGTACTTC	CASSYSELTAFYEQYF
TRBJ2-5	TRBV15	.	TRBD2	TGTGCCACCAGCGGGTCTAGCGGGAGGGAAGAGACCCAGTACTTC	CATSGSSGREETQYF
TRBJ2-1	TRBV6-5	many	.	TGTGCCAGCAGTTACTTGAATGAGCAGTTCTTC	CASSYLNEQFF
TRBJ2-1	TRBV20-1	few	.	TGCAGTGCTATCCCCTCCGCTGGCCTCCGGGGCAATGAGCAGTTCTTC	CSAIPSAGLRGNEQFF
TRBJ2-7	TRBV19	.	TRBD1	TGTGCCAGTAGTATCAGTCCAGGGGGCGTCTACGAGCAGTACTTC	CASSISPGGVYEQYF
TRBJ1-6	TRBV4-1	.	.	TGCGCCAGCAGCCAAGATCTAGGGATTTGGTCACCCCTCCACTTT	CASSQDLGIWSPLHF
TRBJ2-1	TRBV5-1	few	.	TGCGCCAGCAGCTTCGGCAAGGGCTATGAGCAGTTCTTC	CASSFGKGYEQFF
TRBJ1-1	TRBV6-1	.	.	TGTGCCAGCAAAAGGGGCCCGATGGCTTTCTTT	CASKRGPMAFF
TRBJ1-4	TRBV6-6	.	.	TGTGCCAGCAGTTACTCGTTAGTGGGCTCTGCGGAAAAACTGTTTTTT	CASSYSLVGSAEKLFF
TRBJ2-1	TRBV20-1	.	TRBD2	TGCAGTGCTCAGGACGGGAGGGCCGATGAGCAGTTCTTC	CSAQDGRADEQFF
TRBJ1-2	TRBV18	many	.	TGTGCCAGCTCACCACGGGGGTTGGAGTATGGCTACACCTTC	CASSPRGLEYGYTF
TRBJ1-6	TRBV20-1	.	TRBD1	TGCAGTGCTAGATTACCGGGACAGGATTATAATTCACCCCTCCACTTT	CSARLPGQDYNSPLHF
TRBJ2-5	TRBV20-1	few	TRBD2	TGCAGTGCTTCTCAACCGGGACTAGCGGGAGGACTTGGTAGTAGGGAGACCCAGTACTTC	CSASQPGLAGGLGSRETQYF
TRBJ2-7	TRBV27	many	TRBD2	TGTGCCAGCAGTTTGGGAGGAAGCGGGACCTACGAGCAGTACTTC	CASSLGGSGTYEQYF
TRBJ2-2	TRBV5-1	.	.	TGCGCCAGCAGCCCAGGACAGACCGGGGAGCTGTTTTTT	CASSPGQTGELFF
TRBJ2-5	TRBV28	many	.	TGTGCCAGCAGGGGGGTTAGGGGCACGTTTGAGACCCAGTACTTC	CASRGVRGTFETQYF
TRBJ2-1	TRBV20-1	many	TRBD2	TGCAGTGCGAGGGGACTAGCGGAGGTCTACAATGAGCAGTTCTTC	CSARGLAEVYNEQFF
TRBJ2-1	TRBV19	.	.	TGTGCCAGTAGTATTTCCAGGGGCCGATACAATGAGCAGTTCTTC	CASSISRGRYNEQFF
TRBJ1-2	TRBV18	.	TRBD1	TGTGCCAGCTCACCCGGGACAGGGCAAACCTATGGCTACACCTTC	CASSPGTGQTYGYTF
TRBJ1-2	TRBV15	many	.	TGTGCCACCAGCAGAGATGATGGCTACACCTTC	CATSRDDGYTF
TRBJ2-7	TRBV6-5	many	.	TGTGCCAGCAGTTACTCGAACATGCAAGGCTACGAGCAGTACTTC	CASSYSNMQGYEQYF
TRBJ2-1	TRBV27	.	.	TGTGCCAGCAGTTCCATTCCAGTGTGGAACAATGAGCAGTTCTTC	CASSSIPVWNNEQFF
TRBJ2-2	TRBV7-3	.	.	TGTGCCAGCAGCTCCCAGGGTGTCGAGGGCGGGGAGCTGTTTTTT	CASSSQGVEGGELFF
TRBJ1-2	TRBV24-1	.	.	TGTGCCACCAGTGGACCGGGGGCAGTCTGGGGCTACACCTTC	CATSGPGAVWGYTF
TRBJ1-1	TRBV10-3	many	TRBD1	TGTGCCATCAGTAGAGAGGACAGGGGAGAGACTGAAGCTTTCTTT	CAISREDRGETEAFF